Presented here are 5 T cell receptor beta chains from one specimen sequenced in a study of T cell repertoires in cytomegalovirus infection. Via MiXCR, TCRdb re-called the reads, giving one row per CDR3 protein. This sample carries around 100,000 distinct CDR3 sequences, around a quarter of them seen once, and the ten largest clones take roughly 43%. The sample comprised CD8+ T cells from PBMCs. Receptors originate from a human donor in good health (CMV status not recorded). Some clones in this sample may be carry-over from other donors' samples.

This chain joins TRBV13 and TRBJ1-2; tentative D call: TRBD1 (6 bases). The CDR3 loop spans 13 amino acids. Trimming pared 7 bases from V and 3 bases from J, leaving 12 bases between. The germline gives CDR1 PRHDT, CDR2 FYEKMQ (reference sequence). The CDR3 loop reads CASTDRRDYGYTF. CDR3 coding DNA: TGTGCCAGCACGGACAGAAGAGACTATGGCTACACCTTC.

This chain links TRBV5-1 with TRBJ1-2; TRBD1 matches 7 bases. Germline trimming cut 4 bases from V and 6 bases from J; bases unmatched to any gene: 3. CDR3 size: 12 residues. Germline V gene lookup returns CDR1 SGHRS and CDR2 YFSETQ. DNA for the CDR3: TGCGCCAGCAGCATAACAGGGGATGGCTACACCTTC. It encodes CASSITGDGYTF.

This clonotype was counted only a few times. J is TRBJ2-7 and V is TRBV5-5; TRBD1 or TRBD2 may be the D gene (5 bases each). The CDR3 loop spans 13 amino acids. Per germline, CDR1 SGHKS and CDR2 YYEKEE (reference sequence). V lost 7 bases and J lost 2, with 13 bases in between. Here the CDR3 reads CASHEGPTYEQYF. The CDR3 DNA follows: TGTGCCAGCCACGAGGGACCGACCTACGAGCAGTACTTC.

This clonotype was seen only a few times. This chain joins TRBV12-3 or TRBV12-4 and TRBJ1-1; unclear D gene. The CDR3 spans 13 residues. The V gene lost 7 bases and the J gene lost 2 bases, with 11 bases spanning the gap. The CDR3 loop is CASTPDFNTEAFF. In DNA form, the CDR3 reads TGTGCCAGCACCCCAGACTTTAACACTGAAGCTTTCTTT.

The V gene is TRBV7-9, the J gene TRBJ1-2, with D hard to call. V was pared by 5 bases and J by 14 bases, with 18 bases between. CDR3 length: 12 residues. Germline assignment: CDR1 SEHNR and CDR2 FQNEAQ (reference sequence). The CDR3 here is CASSHWVDPGTF. The CDR3 DNA sequence: TGTGCCAGCAGCCACTGGGTGGACCCCGGGACCTTC.